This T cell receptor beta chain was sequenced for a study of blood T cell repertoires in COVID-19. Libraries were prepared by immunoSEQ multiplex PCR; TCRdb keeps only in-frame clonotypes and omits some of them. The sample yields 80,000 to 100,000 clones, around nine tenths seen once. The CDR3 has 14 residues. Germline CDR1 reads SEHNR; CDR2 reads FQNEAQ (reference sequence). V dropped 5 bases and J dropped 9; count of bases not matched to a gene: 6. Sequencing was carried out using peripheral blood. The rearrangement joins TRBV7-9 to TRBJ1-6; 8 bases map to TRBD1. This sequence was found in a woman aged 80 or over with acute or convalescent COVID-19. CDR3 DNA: TGTGCCAGCAGCCCAACAGGGGGAGGTTCACCCCTCCACTTT. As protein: CASSPTGGGSPLHF. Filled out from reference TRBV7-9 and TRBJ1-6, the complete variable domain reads DTGVSQNPRHKITKRGQNVTFRCDPISEHNRLYWYRQTLGQGPEFLTYFQNEAQLEKSRLLSDRFSAERPKGSFSTLEIQRTEQGDSAMYLCASSPTGGGSPLHFGNGTRLTVT.